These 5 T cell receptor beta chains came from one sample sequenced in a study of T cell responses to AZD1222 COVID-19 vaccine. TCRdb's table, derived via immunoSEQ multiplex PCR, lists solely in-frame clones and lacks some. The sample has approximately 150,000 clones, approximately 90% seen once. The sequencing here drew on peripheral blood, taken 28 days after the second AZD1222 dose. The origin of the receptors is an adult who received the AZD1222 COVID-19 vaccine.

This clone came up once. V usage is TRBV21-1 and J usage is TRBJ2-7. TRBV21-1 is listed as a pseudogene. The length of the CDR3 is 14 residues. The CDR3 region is CASSAYPGRYEQYF. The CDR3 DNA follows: TGTGCCAGCAGCGCCTATCCGGGACGCTACGAGCAGTACTTC.

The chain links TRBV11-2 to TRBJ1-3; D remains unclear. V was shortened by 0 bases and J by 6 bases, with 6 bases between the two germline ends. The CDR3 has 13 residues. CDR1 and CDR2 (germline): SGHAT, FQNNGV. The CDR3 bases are TGTGCCAGCAGCTTAGATCGAGAAAACACCATATATTTT. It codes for CASSLDRENTIYF.

This CDR3 is CASRAASGSNNEQFF. Written as DNA, the CDR3 is TGTGCCAGCAGGGCCGCTAGCGGGTCAAACAATGAGCAGTTCTTC. The genes are TRBV6-1 and TRBJ2-1, with 8 bases fitting TRBD2. This CDR3 is 15 amino acids long. The V gene's germline CDR1 is MNHNS and CDR2 SASEGT. The J segment lost 5 bases and the V segment lost 6 bases, leaving 9 bases of the junction unmatched.

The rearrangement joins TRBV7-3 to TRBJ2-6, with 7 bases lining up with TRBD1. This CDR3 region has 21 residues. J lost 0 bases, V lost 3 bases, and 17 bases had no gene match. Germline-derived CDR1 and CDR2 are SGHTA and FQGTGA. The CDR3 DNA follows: TGTGCCAGCAGCTTGAGTCCGTCGGTCCGGGACAGCTTCTCTGGGGCCAACGTCCTGACTTTC. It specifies CASSLSPSVRDSFSGANVLTF. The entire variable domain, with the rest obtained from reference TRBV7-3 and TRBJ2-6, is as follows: GAGVSQTPSNKVTEKGKYVELRCDPISGHTALYWYRQSLGQGPEFLIYFQGTGAADDSGLPNDRFFAVRPEGSVSTLKIQRTERGDSAVYLCASSLSPSVRDSFSGANVLTFGAGSRLTVL.

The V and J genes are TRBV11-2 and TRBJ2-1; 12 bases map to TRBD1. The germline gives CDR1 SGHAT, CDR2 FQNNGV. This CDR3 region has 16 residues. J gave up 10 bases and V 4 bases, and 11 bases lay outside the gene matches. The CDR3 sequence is CASSSQGTGGEVEQFF. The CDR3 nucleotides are TGTGCCAGCAGCTCACAGGGGACAGGGGGCGAGGTGGAGCAGTTCTTC.